Sequencing of this T cell receptor beta chain was carried out in a study of T cells after yellow fever vaccination. Study context: Any fraction with a low cell number was prepared using SMART-Seq v4 Ultra Low Input.

As TCR cDNA was made by 5'RACE template switching, a universal primer site and UMIs were added. TCRdb re-called the 5' RACE reads with MiXCR, one entry per CDR3 protein. The table lists nearly 300,000 distinct CDR3 sequences, about 10% of them singletons, with 3% to 3.5% in the top ten. Study findings and constraints: Repertoires obtained by FACS sorting could include abundant clonotypes that entered as contaminants from the bulk population.

Trimming shortened V by 3 bases and J by 2 bases, and 14 bases separated the two germline ends. The CDR3 runs 15 residues. CDR1 and CDR2 (germline): LGHNA, YSLEER. This clonotype was seen more than once but under ten times. Its target is not known. This receptor was identified in a young man who received the YFV17D yellow fever vaccine. V and J are TRBV4-3 and TRBJ2-7, with D possibly matching TRBD1 (6 bases). Sequenced material: CD4+ T cells sorted from PBMCs, taken 5 days after the yellow fever booster vaccination. The CDR3 region is CASSQDSRTAYEQYF. CDR3 bases: TGCGCCAGCAGCCAGGACAGCCGGACAGCCTACGAGCAGTACTTC.